These T cell receptor beta chains were read from a single sample in a study of technical replicates of blood from a few donors. The table came from immunoSEQ multiplex PCR; TCRdb's copy has only in-frame clones and leaves some out. This sample has about 56,000 clones, with 85% to 95% found just once. The sequenced material came from PBMCs. The receptors come from a human donor in good health. Some clones in this sample may be carry-over from other donors' samples. Both conserved end residues are part of each CDR3. A D gene is named only where the DNA matches it firmly. Size is omitted from some rows. Given values are once, few, many or a class for expanded clones.

TRBV7-9	TRBJ2-3	-	TRBD1	TGTGCCAGCAGCTACCGGGACAGGGAGGGTACAGATACGCAGTATTTT	CASSYRDREGTDTQYF
TRBV5-1	TRBJ1-2	-	-	TGCGCCAGCAGACCGACGGAGTATGGCTACACCTTC	CASRPTEYGYTF
TRBV7-7	TRBJ2-5	-	-	TGTGCCAGCAGCCAGGGGTCGGGGGGAGGTGAGACCCAGTACTTC	CASSQGSGGGETQYF
TRBV6-5	TRBJ1-4	-	-	TGTGCCAGCAGTTACTCCTATAGAAATGAAAAACTGTTTTTT	CASSYSYRNEKLFF
TRBV2	TRBJ1-3	-	-	TGTGCCAGCATCGCTTCTGGCGGAAACACCATATATTTT	CASIASGGNTIYF
TRBV19	TRBJ1-5	-	-	TGTGCCAGTCGGACAGATAGCAATCAGCCCCAGCATTTT	CASRTDSNQPQHF
TRBV2	TRBJ2-7	-	TRBD2	TGTGCCAGCAGTGAAACCCTAGCGGGGGCCTACGAGCAGTACTTC	CASSETLAGAYEQYF
TRBV21-1	TRBJ2-5	-	-	TGTGCCAGCAGCGACTTAACAGGGGCCGTGGAGGGGGAGACCCAGTACTTC	CASSDLTGAVEGETQYF
TRBV10-3	TRBJ1-3	-	TRBD1	TGTGCCATCAGTGAACGGGACAGGGCTGGAAACACCATATATTTT	CAISERDRAGNTIYF
TRBV2	TRBJ1-6	-	-	TGTGCCAGCAAGACTCTCGGGGGGCGGAATTCACCCCTCCACTTT	CASKTLGGRNSPLHF
TRBV2	TRBJ1-5	-	-	TGTGCCAGCAGTGACCAGACTGGCAATCAGCCCCAGCATTTT	CASSDQTGNQPQHF
TRBV6-1	TRBJ1-1	-	-	TGTGCCAGCAGTGAACCCGCGCTCGCGAACACTGAAGCTTTCTTT	CASSEPALANTEAFF
TRBV7-7	TRBJ2-5	-	TRBD2	TGTGCCAGCAGTCACCCGGGGGGACCCCAAGAGACCCAGTACTTC	CASSHPGGPQETQYF
TRBV19	TRBJ2-7	-	TRBD2	TGTGCCAGTAGTGGCCCCGGGGTAGCGGGTTCCTCCTACGAGCAGTACTTC	CASSGPGVAGSSYEQYF
TRBV2	TRBJ2-7	-	-	TGTGCCAGCAGTGATCAAAAAAAACAGGGAAACGAGCAGTACTTC	CASSDQKKQGNEQYF
TRBV11-2	TRBJ2-3	-	TRBD1	TGTGCCAGCAGCTTAACTCGGACAGGGGGCTTAGATACGCAGTATTTT	CASSLTRTGGLDTQYF
TRBV7-6	TRBJ1-1	-	TRBD1	TGTGCCAGCAGCGCTATAATTCAGGGGGGCCCTAACACTGAAGCTTTCTTT	CASSAIIQGGPNTEAFF
TRBV11-2	TRBJ2-2	-	TRBD1	TGTGCCAGCAGCGCCGCGGGACAGGGTGACGGGGAGCTGTTTTTT	CASSAAGQGDGELFF
TRBV4-2	TRBJ2-2	-	TRBD2	TGTGCCAGCAGCCCGGGACTAGCGGACACCGGGGAGCTGTTTTTT	CASSPGLADTGELFF
TRBV7-9	TRBJ1-2	-	-	TGTGCCAGCAGCTGGATCGATCAGGGATCTAACTATGGCTACACCTTC	CASSWIDQGSNYGYTF
TRBV4-1	TRBJ2-3	-	-	TGCGCCAGCAGCAAAATCGCGGATACGCAGTATTTT	CASSKIADTQYF
TRBV9	TRBJ2-1	once	-	TGTGCCAGCAGCGTTTCGACAGGAGACAATGAGCAGTTCTTC	CASSVSTGDNEQFF
TRBV12-5	TRBJ2-1	-	-	TGTGCTAGTGGAGACCGCGTGGCAGGGTACCGCTCCTACAATGAGCAGTTCTTC	CASGDRVAGYRSYNEQFF
TRBV5-4	TRBJ2-2	-	-	TGTGCCAGCAGCTTGGATGGCACGAACACCGGGGAGCTGTTTTTT	CASSLDGTNTGELFF
TRBV5-1	TRBJ1-2	-	TRBD1	TGCGCCAGCAGCTTGGAGACAGGGGGACAGTATGGCTACACCTTC	CASSLETGGQYGYTF
TRBV2	TRBJ1-1	-	-	TGTGCCAGCAGTGCTAGGGGGGGCACTGAAGCTTTCTTT	CASSARGGTEAFF
TRBV7-8	TRBJ2-7	once	-	TGTGCCAGCAGCTTACAGAGAGGGTCCTCCTACGAGCAGTACTTC	CASSLQRGSSYEQYF
TRBV5-6	TRBJ1-1	-	-	TGTGCCAGCAGCCGATCTGACGGGATGAACACTGAAGCTTTCTTT	CASSRSDGMNTEAFF
TRBV15	TRBJ1-4	-	-	TGTGCCACCAGCAGAGATCAAGGGGCGAATGAAAAACTGTTTTTT	CATSRDQGANEKLFF
TRBV10-3	TRBJ2-7	-	TRBD1	TGTGCCATCAGTGAGGGACAGGCCCCCAAATACGAGCAGTACTTC	CAISEGQAPKYEQYF
TRBV5-5	TRBJ1-2	few	-	TGTGCCAGCAGCTCCCTACCCGACAGGCGAGCTAACTATGGCTACACCTTC	CASSSLPDRRANYGYTF
TRBV5-1	TRBJ2-3	-	-	TGCGCCAGCAGATCCGACCTAGACACAGATACGCAGTATTTT	CASRSDLDTDTQYF
TRBV5-1	TRBJ2-2	-	-	TGCGCCAGCAGCTTGGGGGCATCTGGGCGGGAAGGATCCGGGGAGCTGTTTTTT	CASSLGASGREGSGELFF
TRBV5-1	TRBJ2-1	-	-	TGCGCCAGCAGCTTGGAACTTGAGCAGTTCTTC	CASSLELEQFF
TRBV7-2	TRBJ2-5	-	TRBD2	TGTGCCAGCAGTAGAGCGGGGGTGGAGACCCAGTACTTC	CASSRAGVETQYF
TRBV5-6	TRBJ2-5	few	-	TGTGCCAGCAGCTGGGGAGGAACGGGGGAGACCCAGTACTTC	CASSWGGTGETQYF
TRBV2	TRBJ2-1	-	-	TGTGCCAGCAGTGACGGGGGTACCAAGAACAATGAGCAGTTCTTC	CASSDGGTKNNEQFF
TRBV5-1	TRBJ2-1	-	-	TGCGCCAGCAGCTTGCAACTAGACTACTACAATGAGCAGTTCTTC	CASSLQLDYYNEQFF
TRBV5-5	TRBJ1-1	-	-	TGTGCCAGCAGCTCACAGGTGGGGAACACTGAAGCTTTCTTT	CASSSQVGNTEAFF
TRBV10-3	TRBJ2-3	-	-	TGTGCCATCAGCGGGACAACCAGCACAGATACGCAGTATTTT	CAISGTTSTDTQYF
TRBV29-1	TRBJ2-1	-	TRBD1	TGCAGCGTTTTGGGACAGAGCTCCTACAATGAGCAGTTCTTC	CSVLGQSSYNEQFF
TRBV7-6	TRBJ2-2	-	-	TGTGCCAGCAGCTTAGCGCAGGGTGAGAACACCGGGGAGCTGTTTTTT	CASSLAQGENTGELFF
TRBV7-2	TRBJ2-2	once	-	TGTGCCAGCAGCGAGATGACTAGATTCGGGGAGCTGTTTTTT	CASSEMTRFGELFF
TRBV23-1	TRBJ2-7	-	-	TGCGCCAGCAGTCAAGACCGACCAGCGTCCTACGAGCAGTACTTC	CASSQDRPASYEQYF
TRBV7-2	TRBJ1-2	-	TRBD1	TGTGCCAGCAGCCAGGGACAGGGGATCTATGGCTACACCTTC	CASSQGQGIYGYTF
TRBV20-1	TRBJ2-1	-	-	TGCAGTGCTAGGCGAGTGAATGAGCAGTTCTTC	CSARRVNEQFF
TRBV5-1	TRBJ1-1	-	-	TGCGCCAGCAGCTTGCAGGGCGGAGGGCATTCTGAAGCTTTCTTT	CASSLQGGGHSEAFF
TRBV5-1	TRBJ2-7	-	TRBD1	TGCGCCAGCAGCTGGGGGGCTCGGACAGGGGGCCCCTACGAGCAGTACTTC	CASSWGARTGGPYEQYF
TRBV10-3	TRBJ2-2	-	-	TGTGCCATCATGAGGGAGAACACCGGGGAGCTGTTTTTT	CAIMRENTGELFF
TRBV5-1	TRBJ2-1	-	-	TGCGCCAGCAGCTTGACGGGGGAGAACAATGAGCAGTTCTTC	CASSLTGENNEQFF
TRBV7-2	TRBJ1-5	-	TRBD1	TGTGCCAGCCGGGAAGGAGGACAGGGGGATACTCAGCCCCAGCATTTT	CASREGGQGDTQPQHF
TRBV15	TRBJ1-2	-	TRBD1	TGTGCCACCAGCAAACGGGTTACAGGGGATGGCTACACCTTC	CATSKRVTGDGYTF
TRBV30	TRBJ1-5	once	TRBD1	TGTGCCTGGAGTCCTCAGATCGGGACAGGCAATCAGCCCCAGCATTTT	CAWSPQIGTGNQPQHF
TRBV29-1	TRBJ1-1	-	TRBD1	TGCAGCGTTGACGACAGGGCAATCACTGAAGCTTTCTTT	CSVDDRAITEAFF
TRBV7-8	TRBJ1-6	few	TRBD1	TGTGCCAGCAGCTTCGACAGGGGCGCTAATTCACCCCTCCACTTT	CASSFDRGANSPLHF
TRBV9	TRBJ2-3	-	TRBD2	TGTGCCAGCAGCGTAGCTCAAGGGGGAGGTCGACTAGCGTCAGATACGCAGTATTTT	CASSVAQGGGRLASDTQYF
TRBV5-8	TRBJ2-7	-	TRBD1	TGTGCCAGCAGCCTCAATTGGGGGACAGGGGGCAGGGAGCAGTACTTC	CASSLNWGTGGREQYF
TRBV27	TRBJ2-6	-	-	TGTGCCAGCAGTTATATGGGGGCAGGAGGGGCCAACGTCCTGACTTTC	CASSYMGAGGANVLTF
TRBV4-3	TRBJ2-7	-	-	TGCGCCAGCAGCCAAGGACTTCTCCCCGCCGGCATCTACGAGCAGTACTTC	CASSQGLLPAGIYEQYF